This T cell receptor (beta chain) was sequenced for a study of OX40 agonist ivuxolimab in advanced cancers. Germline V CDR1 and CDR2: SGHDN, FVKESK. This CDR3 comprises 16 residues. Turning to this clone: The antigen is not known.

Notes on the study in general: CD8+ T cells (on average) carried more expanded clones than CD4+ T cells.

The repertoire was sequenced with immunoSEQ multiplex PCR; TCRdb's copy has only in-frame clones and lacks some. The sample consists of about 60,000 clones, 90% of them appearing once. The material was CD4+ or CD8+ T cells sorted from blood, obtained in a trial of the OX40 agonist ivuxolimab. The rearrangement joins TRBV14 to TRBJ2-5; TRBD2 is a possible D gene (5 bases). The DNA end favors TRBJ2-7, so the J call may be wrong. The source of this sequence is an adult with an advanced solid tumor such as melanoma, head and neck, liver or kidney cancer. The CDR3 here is CASSQEFGSGAYEQYF. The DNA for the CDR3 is TGTGCCAGCAGCCAAGAATTTGGGAGCGGCGCCTACGAGCAGTACTTC.